The text below deals with one T cell receptor (beta chain). Its specificity is not known. With V trimmed by 8 bases and J by 3 bases, 8 bases remained unmatched. This CDR3 has 15 residues. Per the germline V gene, CDR1 is SGHTA and CDR2 is FQGNSA. Profiling relied on immunoSEQ multiplex PCR, and the TCRdb table lists in-frame clones only, not all of them. In the table there are about 92,000 clones, around 90% of which are singletons. The data were taken from a study of OX40 agonist ivuxolimab in advanced cancers. Study-level points and caveats: Partly responding patients at 0.1-3.0 mg/kg showed some of the smallest clonal expansion.

Patients were excluded for autoimmune disease history or systemic immunosuppression. This receptor was obtained from an adult with an advanced solid tumor such as melanoma, head and neck, liver or kidney cancer. The rearrangement uses TRBV7-2 and TRBJ2-2, with 8 positions matching TRBD1. Sequencing was performed on CD4+ or CD8+ T cells sorted from blood, taken in a trial of the OX40 agonist ivuxolimab. The DNA of the CDR3 is TGTGCCAGCCAACCTGGACAGGGCTACACCGGGGAGCTGTTTTTT. Amino acids: CASQPGQGYTGELFF.